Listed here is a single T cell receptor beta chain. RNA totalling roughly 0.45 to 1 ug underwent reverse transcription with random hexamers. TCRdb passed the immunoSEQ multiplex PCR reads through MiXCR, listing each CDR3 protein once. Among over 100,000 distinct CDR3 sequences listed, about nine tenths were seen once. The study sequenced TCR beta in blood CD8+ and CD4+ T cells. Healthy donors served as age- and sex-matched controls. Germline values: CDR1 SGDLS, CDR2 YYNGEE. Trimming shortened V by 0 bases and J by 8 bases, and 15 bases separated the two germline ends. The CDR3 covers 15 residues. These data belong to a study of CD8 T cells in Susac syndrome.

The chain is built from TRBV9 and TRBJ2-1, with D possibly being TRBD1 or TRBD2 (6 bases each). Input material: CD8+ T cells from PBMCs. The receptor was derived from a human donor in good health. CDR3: CASSVEGGFYDEQFF. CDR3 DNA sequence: TGTGCCAGCAGCGTAGAGGGGGGCTTTTACGATGAGCAGTTCTTC.